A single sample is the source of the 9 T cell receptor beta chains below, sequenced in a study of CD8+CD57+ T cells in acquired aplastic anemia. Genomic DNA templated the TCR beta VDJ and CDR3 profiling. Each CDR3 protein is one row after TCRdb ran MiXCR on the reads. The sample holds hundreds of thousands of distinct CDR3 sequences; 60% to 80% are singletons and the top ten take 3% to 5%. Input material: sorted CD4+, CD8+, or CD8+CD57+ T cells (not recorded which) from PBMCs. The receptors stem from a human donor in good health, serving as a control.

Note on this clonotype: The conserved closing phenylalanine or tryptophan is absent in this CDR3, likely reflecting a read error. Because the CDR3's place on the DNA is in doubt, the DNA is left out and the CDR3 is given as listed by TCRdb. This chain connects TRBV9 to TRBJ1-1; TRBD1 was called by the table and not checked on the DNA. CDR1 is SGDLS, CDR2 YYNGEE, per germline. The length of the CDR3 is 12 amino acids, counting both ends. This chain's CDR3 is CASSPPGVGAVL.

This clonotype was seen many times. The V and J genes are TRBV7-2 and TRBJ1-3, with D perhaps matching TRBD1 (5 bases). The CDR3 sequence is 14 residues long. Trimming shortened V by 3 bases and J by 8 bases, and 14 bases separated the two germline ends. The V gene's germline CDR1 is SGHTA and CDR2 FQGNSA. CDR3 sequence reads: CASSFWGRIDTIYF. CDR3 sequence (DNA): TGTGCCAGCAGCTTTTGGGGGAGGATAGACACCATATATTTT.

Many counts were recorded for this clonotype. The CDR3 DNA sequence: TGTGCCAGCAGCCTCAGGGACAGCCTCTCCTACGAGCAGTACTTC. It is translated as CASSLRDSLSYEQYF. The chain joins TRBV5-8 to TRBJ2-7; 7 positions agree with TRBD1. V was clipped by 4 bases and J by 0 bases; unmatched bases: 7. The germline V gene encodes CDR1 SGHTS and CDR2 YDEGEE. The CDR3 loop spans 15 amino acids.

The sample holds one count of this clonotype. Here the CDR3 reads CASTLTGGRSPLHF. The CDR3 coding sequence is TGTGCCAGTACCCTGACAGGGGGAAGGTCACCCCTCCACTTT. This chain joins TRBV19 and TRBJ1-6; TRBD1 aligns across 9 bases. V dropped 7 bases and J dropped 10; count of bases not matched to a gene: 8. Germline V CDR1 and CDR2: LNHDA, SQIVND (reference sequence). This CDR3 comprises 14 residues.

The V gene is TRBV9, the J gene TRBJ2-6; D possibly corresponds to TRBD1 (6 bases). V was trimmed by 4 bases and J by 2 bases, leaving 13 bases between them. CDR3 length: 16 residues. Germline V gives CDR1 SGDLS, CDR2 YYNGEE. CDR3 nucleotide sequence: TGTGCCAGCAGCCCAGGGGAATTGGCTGGGGCCAACGTCCTGACTTTC. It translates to CASSPGELAGANVLTF.

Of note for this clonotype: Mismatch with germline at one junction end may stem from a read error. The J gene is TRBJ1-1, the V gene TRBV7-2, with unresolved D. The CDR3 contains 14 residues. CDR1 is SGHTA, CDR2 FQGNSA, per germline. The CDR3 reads CASSFGSGMNKASF. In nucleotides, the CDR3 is TGTGCCAGCAGCTTTGGGTCGGGGATGAACAAAGCTTCCTTT.

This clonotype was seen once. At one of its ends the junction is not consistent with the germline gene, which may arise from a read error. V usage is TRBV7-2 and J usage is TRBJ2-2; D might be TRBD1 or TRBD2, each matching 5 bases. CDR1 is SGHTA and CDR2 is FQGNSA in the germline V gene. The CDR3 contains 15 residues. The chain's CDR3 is CASSSQGRIAGELFF. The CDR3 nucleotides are TGTGCCAGCAGCTCCCAGGGTCGTATCGCCGGGGAGCTCTTTTTT. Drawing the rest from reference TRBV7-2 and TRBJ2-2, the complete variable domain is GAGVSQSPSNKVTEKGKDVELRCDPISGHTALYWYRQSLGQGLEFLIYFQGNSAPDKSGLPSDRFSAERTGGSVSTLTIQRTQQEDSAVYLCASSSQGRIAGELFFGEGSRLTVL.

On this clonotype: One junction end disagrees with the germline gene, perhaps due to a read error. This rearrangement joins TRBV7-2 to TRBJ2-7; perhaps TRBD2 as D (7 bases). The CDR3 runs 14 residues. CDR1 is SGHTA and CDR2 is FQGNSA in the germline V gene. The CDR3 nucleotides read TGTGCCAGCAGCGAGTTGGGGGGGGCACACAATGAGCAGTTC. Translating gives CASSELGGAHNEQF.

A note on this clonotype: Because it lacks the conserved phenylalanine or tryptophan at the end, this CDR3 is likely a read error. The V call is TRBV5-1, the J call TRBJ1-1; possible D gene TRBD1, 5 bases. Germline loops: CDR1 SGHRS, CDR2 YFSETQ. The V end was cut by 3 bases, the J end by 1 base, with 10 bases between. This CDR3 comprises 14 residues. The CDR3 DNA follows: TGCGCCAGCAGCTGGCGAACAGGGAACACTGAAGCTTTCCTT. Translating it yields CASSWRTGNTEAFL.